This passage covers 20 T cell receptor beta chains from one sample sequenced in a study of shared clonotypes between healthy human individuals. The repertoire was sequenced with immunoSEQ multiplex PCR; TCRdb's copy has only in-frame clones and lacks some. The repertoire holds about 1.1 million clones, with 60% to 80% as singletons. Sequenced input: memory CD4+ T cells from PBMCs. The subset denotes: CD45RA-negative fraction. The receptors were sampled from a man younger than 35 in good health. Some clones in this sample may be carry-over from other donors' samples.

This clone was observed once. The chain combines TRBV19 with TRBJ1-2, with D possibly matching TRBD1 (6 bases). The CDR3 runs 14 residues. Germline V lookup: CDR1 LNHDA, CDR2 SQIVND (reference sequence). The germline V and J ends were trimmed by 8 bases and 3 bases, with 16 bases remaining between them. The CDR3 region has the DNA TGTGCCAGTGGGGGGCAACCTGTTTACTATGGCTACACCTTC. Protein sequence: CASGGQPVYYGYTF.

This clone was found a few times. The V and J genes are TRBV6-1 and TRBJ1-5; possibly TRBD1 for D (5 bases). CDR1 is MNHNS and CDR2 is SASEGT in the germline V gene. V gave up 2 bases and J gave up 1 base, with 9 bases separating them. The CDR3 has 15 amino acids. In nucleotides, the CDR3 is TGTGCCAGCAGTGAACAGGGTCGGAGCAATCAGCCCCAGCATTTT. It codes for CASSEQGRSNQPQHF.

Details on this clone: The same CDR3 can be traced to other DNA sequences in this sample. The rearrangement uses TRBV28 and TRBJ2-3, with 9 bases identical to TRBD1. CDR1 and CDR2 from the germline V gene are MDHEN and SYDVKM. V lost 6 bases, J lost 4 bases, and 2 bases stayed unmatched. The CDR3 runs to 13 residues. In nucleotides, the CDR3 is TGTGCCAGCAGAAGACAGGGGGCAGATACGCAGTATTTT. Protein: CASRRQGADTQYF.

V usage is TRBV14 and J usage is TRBJ2-3; D is perhaps TRBD1 (6 bases). The germline V gene encodes CDR1 SGHDN and CDR2 FVKESK. This CDR3 has 17 amino acids. The ends were cut back, 0 bases at V and 6 bases at J, with 19 bases in the middle. The CDR3 DNA sequence: TGTGCCAGCAGCCAAGATCGGGGCCAGGGACATCGTGATACGCAGTATTTT. Amino acids: CASSQDRGQGHRDTQYF.

The rearrangement links TRBV4-2 to TRBJ2-7; the match to TRBD1 covers 7 bases. The CDR3 runs to 17 residues. Trimming cost V 1 base and J 2 bases; bases outside gene matches: 11. Germline CDR1 and CDR2: LGHNA and YNFKEQ. The CDR3 loop reads CASSQVEGQRQTYEQYF. The CDR3 region has the DNA TGTGCCAGCAGCCAAGTTGAGGGACAGCGACAAACCTACGAGCAGTACTTC.

There are a few counts of this clone. The genes are TRBV10-3 and TRBJ1-2; D remains unclear. Deletions cut 4 bases from V and 6 bases from J, with 9 bases between. Germline V gives CDR1 ENHRY, CDR2 SYGVKD. This CDR3 has 12 amino acids. The CDR3 is CAISVDSDGYTF. CDR3 coding DNA: TGTGCCATCAGTGTGGACTCGGATGGCTACACCTTC.

This clone was seen only once. The chain recombines TRBV11-3 with TRBJ2-7; 9 positions match TRBD2. Germline V lookup: CDR1 SGHNT, CDR2 YENEEA. V shed 5 bases and J 2 bases; nucleotides not matched to a gene: 4. The CDR3 extends over 14 amino acids. CDR3: CASSPSGNTYEQYF. DNA of the CDR3: TGTGCCAGCAGCCCTAGCGGGAATACCTACGAGCAGTACTTC. Looking up the rest from reference TRBV11-3 and TRBJ2-7 gives the full variable domain: EAGVVQSPRYKIIEKKQPVAFWCNPISGHNTLYWYLQNLGQGPELLIRYENEEAVDDSQLPKDRFSAERLKGVDSTLKIQPAELGDSAVYLCASSPSGNTYEQYFGPGTRLTVT.

This clone was found once. The chain carries TRBV2 and TRBJ1-1; TRBD1 matches at 7 bases. Germline V gene data show CDR1 as SNHLY and CDR2 as FYNNEI. Germline trimming cut 6 bases from V and 4 bases from J; bases unmatched to any gene: 8. The CDR3 has 14 residues. The CDR3 DNA follows: TGTGCCAGCAGGACAGGGACCCTTATCACTGAAGCTTTCTTT. Translating gives CASRTGTLITEAFF. Supplemented by reference TRBV2 and TRBJ1-1, the full variable domain reads EPEVTQTPSHQVTQMGQEVILRCVPISNHLYFYWYRQILGQKVEFLVSFYNNEISEKSEIFDDQFSVERPDGSNFTLKIRSTKLEDSAMYFCASRTGTLITEAFFGQGTRLTVV.

V usage is TRBV20-1 and J usage is TRBJ1-1, with unresolved D. This CDR3 region has 11 residues. The germline V and J ends were trimmed by 6 bases and 7 bases, with 12 bases remaining between them. The germline gives CDR1 DFQATT, CDR2 SNEGSKA (reference sequence). In DNA, the CDR3 is TGCAGTGCCTTTAATATTCTTGAAGCTTTCTTT. Protein product: CSAFNILEAFF.

This chain connects TRBV7-8 to TRBJ2-2, with D maybe TRBD2 (6 bases). With 5 bases removed from V and 0 bases from J, the gap between germline ends came to 13 bases. The germline gives CDR1 SGHVS, CDR2 FQNEAQ. The CDR3 spans 16 residues. CDR3 nucleotides: TGTGCCAGCAGCCGTATCGGGACTGCGAACACCGGGGAGCTGTTTTTT. This sequence encodes CASSRIGTANTGELFF.

This chain joins TRBV5-1 and TRBJ2-3; the match to TRBD2 covers 7 bases. The V segment lost 4 bases and the J segment 3 bases; nucleotides outside the gene matches: 8. Germline CDR1 is SGHRS and CDR2 is YFSETQ. This CDR3 spans 15 amino acids. As DNA, the CDR3 is TGCGCCAGCAGCCAAGTGGCACTAGCGACAGATACGCAGTATTTT. Encoded protein: CASSQVALATDTQYF.

The J gene is TRBJ2-2, the V gene TRBV28; no firm D call. Germline V lookup: CDR1 MDHEN, CDR2 SYDVKM. V dropped 6 bases and J dropped 5 bases, with 13 bases sitting between them. The CDR3 runs to 14 residues. CDR3 nucleotide sequence: TGTGCCAGCAGGCCTTCTGGTTCTACCGGGGAGCTGTTTTTT. Amino acid sequence: CASRPSGSTGELFF.

J is TRBJ2-5 and V is TRBV4-2, with 9 bases that match TRBD2. CDR1 is LGHNA, CDR2 YNFKEQ, per germline. The J segment lost 11 bases and the V segment lost 0 bases, leaving 13 bases of the junction unmatched. There are 16 residues in the CDR3. CDR3 DNA sequence: TGTGCCAGCAGCCAAGAGGGGGGAGAACTAGCGGGCTCACAGTACTTC. It specifies CASSQEGGELAGSQYF.

The V and J genes are TRBV7-3 and TRBJ2-6; D may be TRBD2 (6 bases). Trimming left V 5 bases short and J 4 bases short, with 12 bases between. CDR3 length equals 15 residues. Germline values: CDR1 SGHTA, CDR2 FQGTGA. CDR3 nucleotides: TGTGCCAGCAGCCAAGGAGGGTCCGGGGCCAACGTCCTGACTTTC. This translates into CASSQGGSGANVLTF. Together with reference TRBV7-3 and TRBJ2-6, the CDR3 gives the full variable domain: GAGVSQTPSNKVTEKGKYVELRCDPISGHTALYWYRQSLGQGPEFLIYFQGTGAADDSGLPNDRFFAVRPEGSVSTLKIQRTERGDSAVYLCASSQGGSGANVLTFGAGSRLTVL.

This clone has more than one count but fewer than ten. The chain is built from TRBV11-3 and TRBJ2-1; 13 nucleotides agree with TRBD2. Germline CDR1 and CDR2: SGHNT and YENEEA. V gave up 1 base and J gave up 8 bases; unmatched junction bases: 2. The CDR3 sequence is 15 residues long. The CDR3 DNA follows: TGTGCCAGCAGCTTAGGGACTAGCGGGAGCGATGAGCAGTTCTTC. Its protein product is CASSLGTSGSDEQFF.

This clone has only one observation. The chain recombines TRBV4-2 with TRBJ2-7, with TRBD1 identical over 7 bases. With V trimmed by 1 base and J by 3 bases, 12 bases remained unmatched. The length of the CDR3 is 17 residues. Germline loops: CDR1 LGHNA, CDR2 YNFKEQ. The CDR3 bases are TGTGCCAGCAGCCAAGGGGCATATGGCTCAGGGGGCTACGAGCAGTACTTC. It encodes CASSQGAYGSGGYEQYF.

The V and J genes are TRBV7-3 and TRBJ2-2, with 7 bases that match TRBD1. This CDR3 has 15 amino acids. With V trimmed by 7 bases and J by 4 bases, 9 bases remained unmatched. Germline-derived CDR1 and CDR2 are SGHTA and FQGTGA. CDR3 region: CASTTRQGLTGELFF. The CDR3 coding sequence is TGTGCCAGCACCACTAGACAGGGCCTCACCGGGGAGCTGTTTTTT.

The V and J genes are TRBV6-6 and TRBJ1-2; weak D call: TRBD1 (5 bases). Germline loops: CDR1 MNHNY, CDR2 SVGAGI (reference sequence). The V end was cut by 6 bases, the J end by 4 bases, with 9 bases between. This CDR3 is 12 amino acids long. CDR3 in amino acids: CASRSGTYGYTF. CDR3 coding DNA: TGTGCCAGCAGATCCGGGACCTATGGCTACACCTTC.

V is TRBV14 and J is TRBJ2-5; 10 bases are shared with TRBD2. J gave up 4 bases and V 1 base, and 3 bases lay outside the gene matches. This CDR3 spans 15 amino acids. Looked up from germline, CDR1 is SGHDN and CDR2 is FVKESK. The CDR3 reads CASSQVSSGRETQYF. Written as DNA, the CDR3 is TGTGCCAGCAGCCAAGTTTCTAGCGGGAGAGAGACCCAGTACTTC.

The chain recombines TRBV7-2 with TRBJ2-5; 10 nucleotides match TRBD2. The CDR3 sequence is 14 residues long. V was pared by 3 bases and J by 5 bases, with 3 bases of the junction left unmatched. Germline CDR1 is SGHTA and CDR2 is FQGNSA. The CDR3 nucleotides read TGTGCCAGCAGCTTCGCTAGCGGGAGCGAGACCCAGTACTTC. Residues: CASSFASGSETQYF.